These T cell receptor beta chains were read from a single sample in a study of T-cell memory formation after mild COVID-19. One entry per CDR3 protein results from TCRdb running MiXCR on the 5' RACE reads. The sample consists of about 560,000 distinct CDR3 sequences, about a sixth of them appearing once. The sequenced sample consisted of PBMCs or a T cell subset sorted from them (not recorded which). Receptors originate from an adult woman who had mild COVID-19 (a few samples of this study predate the infection). Cell type and time point are not known. CDR3s leave out the opening cysteine and the closing phenylalanine or tryptophan. Fields, in order: V gene, J gene, CDR3 protein.

V: TRBV5-1
J: TRBJ2-3
CDR3: ASSLVGLGSADTQY

V: TRBV7-2
J: TRBJ2-7
CDR3: ASSLMDEQY

V: TRBV7-2
J: TRBJ2-5
CDR3: ASSPFGQGIQETQY

V: TRBV30
J: TRBJ1-5
CDR3: AWRGGGSGNQPQH

V: TRBV27
J: TRBJ2-5
CDR3: ASSLTGYQETQY

V: TRBV7-2
J: TRBJ2-1
CDR3: ASSLEADSLNEQF

V: TRBV7-9
J: TRBJ2-5
CDR3: ASSLGGQTQY

V: TRBV7-2
J: TRBJ2-1
CDR3: ASSPLGLAGGPSYNEQF

V: TRBV7-8
J: TRBJ2-7
CDR3: ASSHGTGEQY

V: TRBV6-2/TRBV6-3
J: TRBJ1-1
CDR3: AGSDRMNTEAF

V: TRBV27
J: TRBJ1-1
CDR3: ASSLLGSTEAF

V: TRBV24-1
J: TRBJ2-1
CDR3: ATSESLAGRRDEQF

V: TRBV7-2
J: TRBJ2-5
CDR3: ASRRTAQETQY

V: TRBV19
J: TRBJ2-1
CDR3: ASSTGQGSHNEQF

V: TRBV9
J: TRBJ2-5
CDR3: ASSAIAVQETQY

V: TRBV7-9
J: TRBJ1-2
CDR3: ASSSDRGSEGYT

V: TRBV7-9
J: TRBJ1-1
CDR3: ASSLPPGSRSEKHVWDTEAF

V: TRBV9
J: TRBJ1-5
CDR3: ASSPSDGGLQH

V: TRBV18
J: TRBJ1-1
CDR3: ASSPLPSNTEAF

V: TRBV4-1
J: TRBJ2-3
CDR3: ASSQQSGTGTRGDTQY

V: TRBV19
J: TRBJ1-5
CDR3: ASTNGQGPSNQPQH

V: TRBV14
J: TRBJ2-3
CDR3: ASSQDPQLRTDTQY

V: TRBV7-2
J: TRBJ1-5
CDR3: ASSFDRGSNQPQH